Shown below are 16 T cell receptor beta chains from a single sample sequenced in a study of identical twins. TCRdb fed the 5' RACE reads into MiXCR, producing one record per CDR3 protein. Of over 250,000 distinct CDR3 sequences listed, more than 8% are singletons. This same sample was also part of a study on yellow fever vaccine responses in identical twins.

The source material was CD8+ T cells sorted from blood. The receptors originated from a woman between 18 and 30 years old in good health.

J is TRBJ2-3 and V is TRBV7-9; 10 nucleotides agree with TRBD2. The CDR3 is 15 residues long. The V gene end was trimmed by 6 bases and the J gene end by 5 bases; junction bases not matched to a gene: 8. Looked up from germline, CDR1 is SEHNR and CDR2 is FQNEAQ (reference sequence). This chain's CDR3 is CASRHGTSGIDTQYF. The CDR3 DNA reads TGTGCCAGCAGACATGGAACTAGCGGGATAGATACGCAGTATTTT.

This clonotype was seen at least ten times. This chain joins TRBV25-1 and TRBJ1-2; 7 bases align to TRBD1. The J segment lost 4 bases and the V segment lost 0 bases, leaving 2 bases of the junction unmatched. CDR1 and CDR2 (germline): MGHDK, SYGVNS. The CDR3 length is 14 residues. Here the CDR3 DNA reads TGTGCCAGCAGTGAATATGGGACAGTCTATGGCTACACCTTC. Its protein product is CASSEYGTVYGYTF.

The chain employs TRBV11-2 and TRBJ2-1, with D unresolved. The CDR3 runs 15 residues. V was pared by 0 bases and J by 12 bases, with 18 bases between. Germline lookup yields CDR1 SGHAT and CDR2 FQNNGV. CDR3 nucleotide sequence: TGTGCCAGCAGCTTAGATCTCCGGGCCCCTGAAGGGCAGTTCTTC. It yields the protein CASSLDLRAPEGQFF.

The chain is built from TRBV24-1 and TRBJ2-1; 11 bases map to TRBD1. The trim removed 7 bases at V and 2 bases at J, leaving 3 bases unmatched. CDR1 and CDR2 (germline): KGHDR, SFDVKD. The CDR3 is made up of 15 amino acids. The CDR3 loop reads CATRGQGEPYNEQFF. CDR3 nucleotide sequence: TGTGCCACCAGGGGACAGGGGGAGCCCTACAATGAGCAGTTCTTC.

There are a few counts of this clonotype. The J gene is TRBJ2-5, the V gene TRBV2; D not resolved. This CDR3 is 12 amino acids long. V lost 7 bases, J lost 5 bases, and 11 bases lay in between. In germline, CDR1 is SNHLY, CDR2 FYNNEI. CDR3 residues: CASNALVETQYF. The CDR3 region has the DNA TGTGCCAGCAACGCACTTGTGGAGACCCAGTACTTC. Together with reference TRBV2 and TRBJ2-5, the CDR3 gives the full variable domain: EPEVTQTPSHQVTQMGQEVILRCVPISNHLYFYWYRQILGQKVEFLVSFYNNEISEKSEIFDDQFSVERPDGSNFTLKIRSTKLEDSAMYFCASNALVETQYFGPGTRLLVL.

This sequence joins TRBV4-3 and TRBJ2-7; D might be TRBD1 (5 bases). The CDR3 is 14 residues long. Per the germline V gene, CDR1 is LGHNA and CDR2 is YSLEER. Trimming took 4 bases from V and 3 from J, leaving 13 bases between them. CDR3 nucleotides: TGCGCCAGCAGCCGAACAGACAGAGACTACGAGCAGTACTTC. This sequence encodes CASSRTDRDYEQYF.

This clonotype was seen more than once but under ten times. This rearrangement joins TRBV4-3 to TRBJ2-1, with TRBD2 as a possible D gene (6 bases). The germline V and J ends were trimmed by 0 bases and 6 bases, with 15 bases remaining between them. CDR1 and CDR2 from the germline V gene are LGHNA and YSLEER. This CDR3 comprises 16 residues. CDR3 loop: CASSQDRASVRNEQFF. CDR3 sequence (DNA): TGCGCCAGCAGCCAAGATCGGGCTAGCGTCCGCAATGAGCAGTTCTTC.

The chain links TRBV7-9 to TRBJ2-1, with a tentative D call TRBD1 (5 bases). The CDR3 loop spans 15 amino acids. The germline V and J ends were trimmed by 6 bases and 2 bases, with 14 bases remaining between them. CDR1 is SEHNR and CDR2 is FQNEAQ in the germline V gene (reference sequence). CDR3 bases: TGTGCCAGCAGTTCGACAGCTACACCCTACAATGAGCAGTTCTTC. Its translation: CASSSTATPYNEQFF.

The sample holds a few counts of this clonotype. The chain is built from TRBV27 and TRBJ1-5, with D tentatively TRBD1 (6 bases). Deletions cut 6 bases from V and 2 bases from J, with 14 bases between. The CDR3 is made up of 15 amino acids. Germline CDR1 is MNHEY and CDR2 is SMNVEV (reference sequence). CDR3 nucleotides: TGTGCCAGCAGCCCGGGACAAGGTCGCAATCAGCCCCAGCATTTT. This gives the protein CASSPGQGRNQPQHF.

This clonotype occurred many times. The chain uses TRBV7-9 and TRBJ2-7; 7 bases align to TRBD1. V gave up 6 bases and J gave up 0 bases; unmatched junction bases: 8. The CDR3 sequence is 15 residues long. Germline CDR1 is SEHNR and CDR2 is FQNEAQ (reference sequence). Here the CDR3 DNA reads TGTGCCAGCAGTGCGAGGGGGCAGGCCTCCTACGAGCAGTACTTC. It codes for CASSARGQASYEQYF. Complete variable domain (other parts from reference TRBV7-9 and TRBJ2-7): DTGVSQNPRHKITKRGQNVTFRCDPISEHNRLYWYRQTLGQGPEFLTYFQNEAQLEKSRLLSDRFSAERPKGSFSTLEIQRTEQGDSAMYLCASSARGQASYEQYFGPGTRLTVT.

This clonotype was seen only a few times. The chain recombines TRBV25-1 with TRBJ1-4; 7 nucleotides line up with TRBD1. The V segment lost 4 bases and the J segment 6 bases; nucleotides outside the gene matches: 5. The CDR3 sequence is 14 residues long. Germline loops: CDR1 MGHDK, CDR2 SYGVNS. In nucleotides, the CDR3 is TGTGCCAGCAGTGTAGGGACAGTTGATGAAAAACTGTTTTTT. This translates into CASSVGTVDEKLFF.

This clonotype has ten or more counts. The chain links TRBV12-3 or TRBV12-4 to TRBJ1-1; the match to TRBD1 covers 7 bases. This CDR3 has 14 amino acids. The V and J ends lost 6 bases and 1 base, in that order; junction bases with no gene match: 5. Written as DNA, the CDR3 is TGTGCCAGCAGCCCAACAGGGGCGAACACTGAAGCTTTCTTT. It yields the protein CASSPTGANTEAFF.

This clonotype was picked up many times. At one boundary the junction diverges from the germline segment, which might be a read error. For the CDR3, the DNA is TGCAGTGTTGGGGGACAGAGGATATACGAGCAGTACTTC. Amino acid sequence: CSVGGQRIYEQYF. The genes are TRBV29-1 and TRBJ2-7; 7 bases match TRBD1. This CDR3 is built from 13 residues. The V gene's germline CDR1 is SQVTM and CDR2 ANQGSEA.

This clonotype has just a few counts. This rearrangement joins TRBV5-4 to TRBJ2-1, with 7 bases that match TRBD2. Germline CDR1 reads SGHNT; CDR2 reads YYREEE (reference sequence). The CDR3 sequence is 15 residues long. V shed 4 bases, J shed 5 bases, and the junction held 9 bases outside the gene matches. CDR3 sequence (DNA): TGTGCCAGCAGCACCGGACTAGTTTTAGACAATGAGCAGTTCTTC. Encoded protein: CASSTGLVLDNEQFF.

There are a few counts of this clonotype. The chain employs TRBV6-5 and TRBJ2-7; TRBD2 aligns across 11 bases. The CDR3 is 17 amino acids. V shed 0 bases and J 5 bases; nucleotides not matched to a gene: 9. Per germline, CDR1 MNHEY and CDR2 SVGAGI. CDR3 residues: CASSYSHILAGVDEQYF. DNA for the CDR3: TGTGCCAGCAGTTACTCCCATATACTAGCGGGAGTCGACGAGCAGTACTTC.

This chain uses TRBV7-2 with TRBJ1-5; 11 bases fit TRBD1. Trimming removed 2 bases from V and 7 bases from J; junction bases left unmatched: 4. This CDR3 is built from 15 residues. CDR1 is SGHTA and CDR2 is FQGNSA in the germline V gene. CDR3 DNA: TGTGCCAGCAGCTTAACCGGGACAGGGGGGCAGCCCCAGCATTTT. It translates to CASSLTGTGGQPQHF.